Given below is one T cell receptor (beta chain) in context. The sample originates from a study of blood T cell repertoires in COVID-19. In the study overall: The United States, Italy and Spain provided the acute and convalescent COVID-19 samples. The analysed material was cDNA or gDNA that came from T cells, B-cell-depleted T cells, or PBMCs.

This CDR3 contains 12 residues. The V and J ends lost 8 bases and 5 bases, in that order; junction bases with no gene match: 5. Clones were read by immunoSEQ multiplex PCR, and TCRdb kept only the in-frame ones, dropping some. This table holds a few hundred thousand clones, 88% found once. The V and J genes are TRBV12-3 or TRBV12-4 and TRBJ2-5; 7 bases agree with TRBD2. The sequence was collected from a man aged 45-60 years with COVID-19, enrolled during active disease. Input material: peripheral blood. The CDR3 DNA reads TGTGCCAGCGGGAGGGCTAGTGAGACCCAGTACTTC. Protein sequence: CASGRASETQYF.